Here is one T cell receptor (beta chain) with its context. Its antigen remains unknown. V was pared by 5 bases and J by 8 bases, with 16 bases between. Germline values: CDR1 SGHTA, CDR2 FQGNSA. The CDR3 length is 15 residues. The sample originates from a study of cytomegalovirus exposure and HLA in healthy donors. Whole-study results and caveats: For TCR beta chains, V- and J-gene trimming was later linked to a missense DCLRE1C variant.

Primers included in the PCR were 60 Vbeta and 13 Jbeta primers. The assay was immunoSEQ multiplex PCR, and TCRdb's table has in-frame clones only and misses some. The data show about 110,000 clones, with over 65% seen just once and 11% to 15% held by the top ten. This receptor was taken from a middle-aged woman in good health and CMV-seropositive. The chain has TRBV7-2 and TRBJ1-6, with TRBD1 as a possible D gene (5 bases). The sample was PBMCs. The CDR3 nucleotides are TGTGCCAGCAGCCAGCAATCATTCAGGGATTCACCCCTCCACTTT. This translates into CASSQQSFRDSPLHF.